This is a list of T cell receptor beta chains from one sample in a study of shared clonotypes between healthy human individuals. Produced via immunoSEQ multiplex PCR; TCRdb's table is partial and in-frame only. The data contain about 640,000 clones, about 78% of them singletons. The material sequenced was memory CD4+ T cells sorted from blood. Receptors originate from a woman aged 30 to 39 in good health. Each CDR3 is given without its conserved first and last residue.

v_gene,j_gene,CDR3aa
TRBV6-1,TRBJ2-2,ASTTVTRELF
TRBV5-1,TRBJ2-3,ASSLAGTGLGDTQY
TRBV19,TRBJ2-5,ARRKTSAMGETQY
TRBV5-1,TRBJ2-1,ASRVSGRMDNEQF
TRBV5-1,TRBJ2-7,ASSLGGSSYEQY
TRBV19,TRBJ2-7,ASSPEVPGQGASYEQY
TRBV4-1,TRBJ2-1,ASSQGQSSYNEQF
TRBV11-2,TRBJ2-3,ASSFLAGGGTQY
TRBV27,TRBJ1-2,ASSDGAVGYGYT
TRBV6-5,TRBJ2-3,ASSYPGTASTDTQY
TRBV5-6,TRBJ1-2,ASSFRQGYGYT
TRBV5-1,TRBJ1-1,ASSFSGGGTEAF
TRBV28,TRBJ1-5,ASSLQGVSNQPQH
TRBV10-3,TRBJ2-7,AISESRRGQY
TRBV7-2,TRBJ2-1,ASSLTALSYNEQF
TRBV6-5,TRBJ2-7,ASSYGGTGGYEQY
TRBV6-5,TRBJ2-7,ASSSTTEQY
TRBV29-1,TRBJ1-1,SVGREGTEAF
TRBV29-1,TRBJ2-1,SVGLSGVGYNEQF
TRBV5-1,TRBJ2-1,ASSTRSGRISNEQF
TRBV5-1,TRBJ1-2,ASSWGDRDSYGYT
TRBV11-2,TRBJ1-1,ASSSQGWSEAF
TRBV19,TRBJ1-5,ASSISGNQPQH
TRBV10-2,TRBJ1-1,ASSESGTATEEAF